This T cell receptor (beta chain) was profiled in a study of shared clonotypes between healthy human individuals. Study-wide results and limits: Rarefaction showed sorted-subset sequencing was incomplete despite large depth. Larger richness was generally estimated for naive than memory subsets.

Germline trimming cut 4 bases from V and 5 bases from J; bases unmatched to any gene: 9. The CDR3 is made up of 16 amino acids. CDR1 and CDR2 from the germline V gene are LNHDA and SQIVND (reference sequence). Details on this clone: Antigen specificity is unknown.

TCRdb's copy holds only in-frame clones and misses some; the assay was immunoSEQ multiplex PCR. Altogether 2.5 million or so clones are present, roughly 92% being singletons, with the ten largest covering roughly 0.13%. The donor population consisted of healthy HIV-negative adults with no recent acute infections or vaccinations. The sample was naive CD4+ T cells sorted from blood. Subset in this sample: CD45RA+ positively selected. The clonotype comes from a man younger than 35 in good health. The genes are TRBV19 and TRBJ2-3, with 10 bases fitting TRBD2. The CDR3 spells CASSTTGTSVVDTQYF. The CDR3 nucleotides read TGTGCCAGTAGTACCACCGGGACTAGCGTCGTAGATACGCAGTATTTT.